A single sample is the source of the 27 T cell receptor beta chains below, sequenced in a study of shared clonotypes between healthy human individuals. Clones were read by immunoSEQ multiplex PCR, and TCRdb kept only the in-frame ones, dropping some. The table lists about 640,000 clones, 72% of them singletons. The material sequenced was memory CD4+ T cells sorted from blood. The subset was: CD45RA-negative fraction. These receptors all come from a woman aged 25 to 39 in good health.

This clone occurred many times. The genes are TRBV7-9 and TRBJ2-5, with 10 bases identical to TRBD1. This CDR3 has 16 residues. Germline V gene sequence: CDR1 SEHNR, CDR2 FQNEAQ (reference sequence). V lost 4 bases to trimming and J lost 3 bases; unmatched junction nucleotides: 8. The CDR3, as DNA: TGTGCCAGCAGCTCAACCCCGGGGACAGGGGAAGAGACCCAGTACTTC. It translates to CASSSTPGTGEETQYF.

V and J are TRBV5-1 and TRBJ2-5; D gene uncertain. CDR3 length: 14 residues. Germline V gene sequence: CDR1 SGHRS, CDR2 YFSETQ. Trimming cost V 4 bases and J 2 bases, with 12 bases left between them. The CDR3 region is CASSPVGNQETQYF. For the CDR3, the DNA is TGCGCCAGCAGCCCGGTGGGCAATCAAGAGACCCAGTACTTC.

The rearrangement joins TRBV28 to TRBJ2-5, with TRBD1 matching 7 bases. After removal of 4 bases from V and 2 bases from J, the junction contained 10 bases not matched to a gene. CDR1 MDHEN and CDR2 SYDVKM come from the germline V gene. The CDR3 totals 16 residues. CDR3 residues: CASSSSGWDRQETQYF. The CDR3 nucleotides read TGTGCCAGCAGTTCGAGCGGCTGGGACAGACAAGAGACCCAGTACTTC.

The J gene is TRBJ1-5, the V gene TRBV28; D is unclear. The CDR3 covers 15 residues. V dropped 7 bases and J dropped 0 bases, with 13 bases sitting between them. Per the germline V gene, CDR1 is MDHEN and CDR2 is SYDVKM. The CDR3 region is CASTQTLISNQPQHF. CDR3 sequence (DNA): TGTGCCAGCACACAAACCCTTATTAGCAATCAGCCCCAGCATTTT. The full variable domain, rest sourced from reference TRBV28 and TRBJ1-5, is DVKVTQSSRYLVKRTGEKVFLECVQDMDHENMFWYRQDPGLGLRLIYFSYDVKMKEKGDIPEGYSVSREKKERFSLILESASTNQTSMYLCASTQTLISNQPQHFGDGTRLSIL.

This clone was counted a few times. The rearrangement links TRBV5-4 to TRBJ1-2; 9 positions agree with TRBD1. The CDR3 loop spans 14 amino acids. The V gene end was trimmed by 4 bases and the J gene end by 5 bases; junction bases not matched to a gene: 6. Germline lookup yields CDR1 SGHNT and CDR2 YYREEE (reference sequence). The CDR3 bases are TGTGCCAGCAGCCAAGACGGACAGGGGTATGGCTACACCTTC. This sequence encodes CASSQDGQGYGYTF.

J is TRBJ1-2 and V is TRBV28, with unresolved D. The CDR3 is 13 residues long. V dropped 5 bases and J dropped 6 bases, with 13 bases sitting between them. Germline loops: CDR1 MDHEN, CDR2 SYDVKM. CDR3 nucleotides: TGTGCCAGCAGTCTCTACCACAGTCATGGCTACACCTTC. It encodes CASSLYHSHGYTF.

V and J are TRBV19 and TRBJ1-2; D ambiguous. The CDR3 contains 13 residues. Trimming cost V 8 bases and J 4 bases, with 14 bases left between them. Germline values: CDR1 LNHDA, CDR2 SQIVND (reference sequence). The CDR3 protein is CASSFGERYGYTF. The DNA of the CDR3 is TGTGCCAGTTCGTTTGGGGAGCGCTATGGCTACACCTTC.

The chain is built from TRBV7-9 and TRBJ2-1; unclear D gene. CDR3 length: 13 residues. CDR1 is SEHNR and CDR2 is FQNEAQ in the germline V gene (reference sequence). V was clipped by 1 base and J by 9 bases, with 10 bases between them. The CDR3, as DNA: TGTGCCAGCAGCTTAGGCCACGTGGGTGAGCAGTTCTTC. The encoded protein is CASSLGHVGEQFF.

The chain couples TRBV19 to TRBJ1-2; 9 bases match TRBD1. After removal of 6 bases from V and 1 base from J, the junction contained 9 bases not matched to a gene. This CDR3 comprises 16 residues. CDR1 and CDR2 (germline): LNHDA, SQIVND (reference sequence). The CDR3 reads CASRAGTGRNNYGYTF. Here the CDR3 DNA reads TGTGCCAGTAGAGCCGGGACAGGGAGAAATAACTATGGCTACACCTTC.

The rearrangement uses TRBV5-1 and TRBJ1-1; perhaps TRBD1 as D (6 bases). The CDR3 length is 17 residues. Germline loops: CDR1 SGHRS, CDR2 YFSETQ. The ends were cut back, 5 bases at V and 2 bases at J, with 22 bases in the middle. CDR3 region: CASSPVALEQGNTEAFF. The CDR3 bases are TGCGCCAGCAGTCCGGTGGCCCTGGAACAGGGAAACACTGAAGCTTTCTTT.

The CDR3 reads CASSLGSGDGTEAFF. Here the CDR3 DNA reads TGTGCCAGCAGCTTAGGATCCGGGGATGGCACTGAAGCTTTCTTT. V and J are TRBV11-2 and TRBJ1-1; D unclear. The V gene's germline CDR1 is SGHAT and CDR2 FQNNGV. This CDR3 comprises 15 residues. V was clipped by 1 base and J by 4 bases, with 13 bases between them. Full variable domain (outside the CDR3, taken from reference TRBV11-2 and TRBJ1-1): EAGVAQSPRYKIIEKRQSVAFWCNPISGHATLYWYQQILGQGPKLLIQFQNNGVVDDSQLPKDRFSAERLKGVDSTLKIQPAKLEDSAVYLCASSLGSGDGTEAFFGQGTRLTVV.

This clone was counted a single time. The chain joins TRBV11-3 to TRBJ2-2; TRBD2 matches 9 bases. Germline assignment: CDR1 SGHNT and CDR2 YENEEA. Losses at the gene ends were 1 base for V and 6 bases for J; bases not matched to a gene: 6. The CDR3 is made up of 16 amino acids. In DNA, the CDR3 is TGTGCCAGCAGCTTAGGTCGTACTAGCGGGCCCGGGGAGCTGTTTTTT. It encodes CASSLGRTSGPGELFF.

This clone was recorded only once. The rearrangement uses TRBV11-2 and TRBJ2-5; no firm D call. Germline V gene data show CDR1 as SGHAT and CDR2 as FQNNGV. The V and J ends lost 2 bases and 0 bases respectively, with 7 bases between them. The CDR3 is made up of 14 amino acids. This chain's CDR3 is CASSLNGYQETQYF. Here the CDR3 DNA reads TGTGCCAGCAGCTTAAATGGGTACCAAGAGACCCAGTACTTC. Based on the CDR3 plus reference TRBV11-2 and TRBJ2-5, the full variable domain is EAGVAQSPRYKIIEKRQSVAFWCNPISGHATLYWYQQILGQGPKLLIQFQNNGVVDDSQLPKDRFSAERLKGVDSTLKIQPAKLEDSAVYLCASSLNGYQETQYFGPGTRLLVL.

To note about this clone: The sample holds other DNA sequences that translate to the same CDR3. This rearrangement joins TRBV11-3 to TRBJ2-7, with D possibly TRBD1 on 5 matching bases. This CDR3 is built from 15 residues. With 1 base removed from V and 1 base from J, the gap between germline ends came to 11 bases. The germline V gene has CDR1 SGHNT and CDR2 YENEEA. The CDR3 sequence: CASSLGQGSSYEQYF. The DNA of the CDR3 is TGTGCCAGCAGCTTAGGGCAGGGCTCATCCTACGAGCAGTACTTC.

This clone turned up a few times. Here the CDR3 DNA reads TGTGCCTGGAGTTTGTTTGCCACGGGGCCGGCTTTCTTT. This encodes CAWSLFATGPAFF. The chain recombines TRBV30 with TRBJ1-1; weak D call: TRBD1 (5 bases). Trimming stripped 2 bases from V and 11 bases from J, with 18 bases between. The CDR3 loop spans 13 amino acids. The V gene's germline CDR1 is GTSNPN and CDR2 SVGIG (reference sequence).

The chain joins TRBV6-5 to TRBJ2-5, with TRBD1 matching over 7 bases. The V gene's germline CDR1 is MNHEY and CDR2 SVGAGI. This CDR3 spans 14 amino acids. The V gene end was trimmed by 5 bases and the J gene end by 8 bases; junction bases not matched to a gene: 11. The CDR3 here is CASSTGQEDFTQYF. In DNA, the CDR3 is TGTGCCAGCAGTACCGGACAGGAAGATTTCACCCAGTACTTC.

This clone came up once. The genes are TRBV7-2 and TRBJ2-7; unclear D gene. In germline, CDR1 is SGHTA, CDR2 FQGNSA. V was pared by 5 bases and J by 0 bases, with 8 bases between. The length of the CDR3 is 13 residues. CDR3: CASSPSDSYEQYF. DNA of the CDR3: TGTGCCAGCAGCCCCTCGGACTCCTACGAGCAGTACTTC.

To note about this clone: Other DNA sequences in this sample translate to the same CDR3. This chain joins TRBV5-6 and TRBJ1-4; perhaps TRBD1 as D (5 bases). Germline V gene lookup returns CDR1 SGHDT and CDR2 YYEEEE. V lost 4 bases and J 0 bases, leaving 7 bases between the germline ends. The CDR3 is 14 amino acids. CDR3 in DNA: TGTGCCAGCAGCCCGGGGGCAACTAATGAAAAACTGTTTTTT. This codes for CASSPGATNEKLFF.

The chain uses TRBV5-5 and TRBJ1-3; weak D call: TRBD1 (5 bases). V dropped 4 bases and J dropped 0 bases, with 11 bases sitting between them. CDR1 SGHKS and CDR2 YYEKEE come from the germline V gene (reference sequence). The length of the CDR3 is 15 residues. CDR3 residues: CASSPQGNSGNTIYF. The CDR3 nucleotides are TGTGCCAGCAGCCCTCAGGGTAACTCTGGAAACACCATATATTTT.

A few counts support this clone. V usage is TRBV6-6 and J usage is TRBJ1-2; TRBD1 matches at 9 bases. Unmatched junction bases numbered 7, after V lost 5 bases and J lost 6 bases. Germline loops: CDR1 MNHNY, CDR2 SVGAGI (reference sequence). The CDR3 is 14 residues long. The CDR3 reads CASSTGTGKNGYTF. The CDR3 nucleotides read TGTGCCAGCAGTACTGGGACAGGGAAGAATGGCTACACCTTC.

This clone appeared a single time. This likely came from a read error, as a far larger clone is one base away. The chain is built from TRBV7-9 and TRBJ2-7; 7 bases agree with TRBD2. This CDR3 region has 14 residues. J gave up 0 bases and V 5 bases, and 4 bases lay outside the gene matches. The germline V gene encodes CDR1 SEHNR and CDR2 FQNEAQ (reference sequence). Written as DNA, the CDR3 is TGTGCCAGCAGCAAACAGCGGGACTCCTACGAGCAGTACTTC. This translates into CASSKQRDSYEQYF.

This clone was seen more than once but under ten times. The gene calls are TRBV10-2 and TRBJ2-7; possibly TRBD2 for D (5 bases). The CDR3 runs to 15 residues. CDR1 WSHSY and CDR2 SAAADI come from the germline V gene. The V end was cut by 0 bases, the J end by 9 bases, with 18 bases between. The CDR3, as DNA: TGCGCCAGCAGTGAGTCCGGGATGCAATTCCTTCGGCAGTACTTC. It yields the protein CASSESGMQFLRQYF.

The CDR3 DNA reads as TGTGCCAGCAGCTGGGACAGGGGGGTGCAGACCCAGTACTTC. Protein product: CASSWDRGVQTQYF. The rearrangement uses TRBV7-8 and TRBJ2-5, with 11 bases fitting TRBD1. The CDR3 is 14 amino acids. V lost 4 bases to trimming and J lost 6 bases; unmatched junction nucleotides: 4. Germline V lookup: CDR1 SGHVS, CDR2 FQNEAQ.

The chain carries TRBV18 and TRBJ2-3; 7 bases line up with TRBD2. This CDR3 region has 15 residues. Germline assignment: CDR1 KGHSH and CDR2 LQKENI. The V gene end was trimmed by 3 bases and the J gene end by 2 bases; junction bases not matched to a gene: 5. The CDR3, as DNA: TGTGCCAGCTCACCCGGCGGGAGCCTCACAGATACGCAGTATTTT. Translation: CASSPGGSLTDTQYF. Full variable domain (remainder filled in from reference TRBV18 and TRBJ2-3): NAGVMQNPRHLVRRRGQEARLRCSPMKGHSHVYWYRQLPEEGLKFMVYLQKENIIDESGMPKERFSAEFPKEGPSILRIQQVVRGDSAAYFCASSPGGSLTDTQYFGPGTRLTVL.

Only a few counts were recorded for this clone. The chain links TRBV11-2 to TRBJ2-3; D possibly corresponds to TRBD2 (6 bases). The V end was cut by 5 bases, the J end by 3 bases, with 18 bases between. Germline CDR1 SGHAT, CDR2 FQNNGV. The CDR3 has 16 amino acids. The CDR3 DNA is TGTGCCAGCAGCCCCGGGACTCTAAAGGGGACAGATACGCAGTATTTT. This codes for CASSPGTLKGTDTQYF.

The chain uses TRBV10-1 and TRBJ2-1; D is undetermined. V gave up 3 bases and J gave up 7 bases, with 10 bases separating them. CDR1 and CDR2 from the germline V gene are WNHNN and SYGVQD (reference sequence). The CDR3 totals 13 residues. CDR3 amino acids: CASSDWSANEQFF. CDR3 sequence (DNA): TGCGCCAGCAGTGATTGGAGTGCGAATGAGCAGTTCTTC.

This chain uses TRBV5-4 with TRBJ2-4; D is possibly TRBD2 (5 bases). V shed 4 bases and J shed 6 bases, with 14 bases lying between them. The CDR3 consists of 14 residues. Germline values: CDR1 SGHNT, CDR2 YYREEE (reference sequence). The CDR3 nucleotides are TGTGCCAGCAGCACCATACTAGGCCCAAACATTCAGTACTTC. Translating gives CASSTILGPNIQYF.